This TCR beta chain was sequenced for a study of blood T cell repertoires in COVID-19 (dated by TCRdb to 2019 to 2021). About the investigation overall: Samples from collaborators originated in the United States, Italy and Spain and spanned both the acute and convalescent phases of COVID-19. The material from the prospective study consisted of cDNA or gDNA derived from T cells, B-cell-depleted T cells, or PBMCs. Subjects who had been exposed to COVID-19, were actively infected with it, or had recovered from it provided the deeply sampled blood TCRbeta repertoires that made up the dataset. The repertoires were released in a freely available public database intended as a resource for research on the immune response to SARS-CoV-2. Samples came from the ongoing ImmuneRACE study (first 160 participants) plus 1,254 subjects from 6 global collaborators. Sample metadata almost always included a de-identified subject ID, COVID-19 status, age in years and sex. Where available, HLA class I and class II types were obtained from metadata supplied by the sample provider rather than from assay-based typing. Results and caveats for the whole study, not just this receptor: The amount of clinical and demographic metadata varied by source and participant and was provided uncurated.

Collaborating institutions collected whole blood in K2EDTA tubes following their own protocols. For TCRbeta analysis, collaborators shipped samples in one of three forms: frozen whole blood, isolated PBMCs, or DNA extracted from either of those sample types. TCRbeta CDR3 regions were amplified from genomic DNA by means of the immunoSEQ Assay, a bias-controlled multiplex PCR. The original pipeline was this. Nucleated cell counts per sample were estimated from amplification of reference gene primers within the assay. To quantify the absolute abundance of each unique TCRbeta CDR3 rearrangement, sequence reads were collapsed and filtered. For each sample, productive Simpson clonality was calculated as the square root of Simpson's diversity index across productive rearrangements. TCRdb obtained this table from immuneACCESS and retained in-frame rearrangements with V and J assigned. These tables miss some clones; where compared with another copy, unresolved V genes account for less than half of the shortfall, and the remainder is unexplained. The DNA gave D and trimming, while V, J and clone size come from that table. This sample has a few hundred thousand clones in its table, and roughly 80% of those were observed once. The ten largest clones represent 15% to 20% of the sample.

Points on this clone: Its recognized antigen is unknown. No much larger clone is present one base from it, and per-base qualities are unavailable. This specimen includes other DNA sequences encoding the same CDR3.

From cysteine to phenylalanine, the CDR3 is 15 amino acids long. The sequence is cut down to CDR3 DNA, 45 bases in frame from base 1. The junction carries 9 bases between V and J, which are trimmed by 0 bases and 0 bases respectively. Based on the germline V gene, the CDR1 and CDR2 sequences are SGHRS and YFSETQ. The sequence was obtained from a woman of 80 years or more with active or convalescent COVID-19. The V and J segments used are TRBV5-1 and TRBJ1-1, with the D segment identity uncertain. Sequenced input: peripheral blood. Here is the DNA: TGCGCCAGCAGCTTGGGTGTCAGGATGAACACTGAAGCTTTCTTT. This codes for CASSLGVRMNTEAFF.